The 29 T cell receptor beta chains in this list originate from one sample, sequenced in a study of cytomegalovirus exposure and HLA in healthy donors. PCR primers comprised 60 Vbeta and 13 Jbeta primers. Using immunoSEQ multiplex PCR, the repertoire was profiled, and TCRdb retains in-frame clones only, with some absent. In the table there are about 160,000 clones, 65% to 70% of which are singletons. The sample taken for sequencing was PBMCs. These receptors originate from a woman aged 18-29 years in good health and CMV-seropositive.

This chain joins TRBV4-2 and TRBJ2-3; 10 positions match TRBD2. In germline, CDR1 is LGHNA, CDR2 YNFKEQ. CDR3 length: 15 residues. The V segment lost 10 bases and the J segment 4 bases; nucleotides outside the gene matches: 11. CDR3 in amino acids: CATSGRAILSDTQYF. CDR3 nucleotide sequence: TGTGCCACAAGCGGGAGGGCCATCCTTTCAGATACGCAGTATTTT.

The chain is built from TRBV4-1 and TRBJ2-7, with D perhaps matching TRBD1 (7 bases). The CDR3 runs to 15 residues. V lost 4 bases and J 1 base, leaving 14 bases between the germline ends. Looked up from germline, CDR1 is MGHRA and CDR2 is YSYEKL. The CDR3 DNA sequence: TGCGCCAGCAGCCGGACGCGGGACAGTTCCTACGAGCAGTACTTC. This codes for CASSRTRDSSYEQYF.

The chain joins TRBV5-6 to TRBJ1-1, with no clear D. Germline V CDR1 and CDR2: SGHDT, YYEEEE. Trimming cost V 2 bases and J 6 bases, with 17 bases left between them. This CDR3 region has 15 residues. The CDR3 DNA is TGTGCCAGCAGCTTAACGGGAGGGCAGCAGTCTGAAGCTTTCTTT. This translates into CASSLTGGQQSEAFF.

This rearrangement joins TRBV27 to TRBJ2-3; no reliable D call. Deletions cut 7 bases from V and 5 bases from J, with 10 bases between. Germline CDR1 MNHEY, CDR2 SMNVEV (reference sequence). This CDR3 has 12 residues. The CDR3 loop reads CASTTGRDTQYF. CDR3 DNA sequence: TGTGCCAGCACCACCGGTAGAGATACGCAGTATTTT.

This chain links TRBV6-6 with TRBJ2-2, with a weak D call TRBD1 (6 bases). Germline-derived CDR1 and CDR2 are MNHNY and SVGAGI (reference sequence). CDR3 length: 14 amino acids. Trimming shortened V by 6 bases and J by 6 bases, and 14 bases separated the two germline ends. The CDR3 nucleotides read TGTGCCAGCAGCTTGTCAGGGGTGTCCGGGGAGCTGTTTTTT. Translation: CASSLSGVSGELFF.

The genes are TRBV7-2 and TRBJ1-2; D is undetermined. V was trimmed by 5 bases and J by 8 bases, leaving 9 bases between them. CDR1 is SGHTA, CDR2 FQGNSA, per germline. The CDR3 covers 11 residues. The CDR3 sequence: CASSQAFGYTF. The CDR3 DNA sequence: TGTGCCAGCAGCCAGGCTTTCGGCTACACCTTC.

This chain connects TRBV6-6 to TRBJ2-3; 11 bases line up with TRBD2. The CDR3 runs 16 residues. With 6 bases clipped from V and 2 bases from J, the junction kept 7 bases outside the gene matches. Germline loops: CDR1 MNHNY, CDR2 SVGAGI (reference sequence). CDR3 in amino acids: CASSGGLAGYTDTQYF. Written as DNA, the CDR3 is TGTGCCAGCAGCGGCGGACTAGCGGGTTACACAGATACGCAGTATTTT.

There are a few counts of this clone. The chain recombines TRBV4-1 with TRBJ2-7; 9 positions agree with TRBD1. This CDR3 contains 17 residues. Trimming at V came to 1 base and at J to 0 bases, leaving 7 bases not matched to a gene. Germline lookup yields CDR1 MGHRA and CDR2 YSYEKL. CDR3 sequence: CASSQVNPGQGSYEQYF. DNA of the CDR3: TGCGCCAGCAGCCAAGTTAATCCGGGACAGGGCTCCTACGAGCAGTACTTC.

J is TRBJ1-2 and V is TRBV2; maybe TRBD1 (6 bases). From germline, CDR1 is SNHLY and CDR2 FYNNEI. V lost 6 bases to trimming and J lost 7 bases, with 18 bases between them. The CDR3 covers 14 residues. The CDR3 region has the DNA TGTGCCAGCAGACTACTACAGGGAGACGGTGGCTACACCTTC. It codes for CASRLLQGDGGYTF.

Only a few counts were recorded for this clone. The rearrangement links TRBV4-3 to TRBJ2-1; 15 positions match TRBD2. Germline lookup yields CDR1 LGHNA and CDR2 YSLEER. Losses at the gene ends were 3 bases for V and 5 bases for J; bases not matched to a gene: 14. The CDR3 covers 20 residues. CDR3 nucleotides: TGCGCCAGCAGCCAGGCTTATGGGACTAGCGGGGGGATACGTCACAATGAGCAGTTCTTC. The encoded protein is CASSQAYGTSGGIRHNEQFF.

There are a few counts of this clone. The chain couples TRBV28 to TRBJ2-7, with no clear D. The CDR3 runs 12 residues. Germline CDR1 reads MDHEN; CDR2 reads SYDVKM. Trimming left V 5 bases short and J 2 bases short, with 7 bases between. The DNA for the CDR3 is TGTGCCAGCAGTGTCCTAGCCTACGAGCAGTACTTC. Amino acid sequence: CASSVLAYEQYF. Combining the CDR3 with reference TRBV28 and TRBJ2-7 gives the whole variable domain DVKVTQSSRYLVKRTGEKVFLECVQDMDHENMFWYRQDPGLGLRLIYFSYDVKMKEKGDIPEGYSVSREKKERFSLILESASTNQTSMYLCASSVLAYEQYFGPGTRLTVT.

This chain uses TRBV7-8 with TRBJ2-7, with a possible D match to TRBD2 (5 bases). The CDR3 has 14 amino acids. CDR1 and CDR2 (germline): SGHVS, FQNEAQ. Trimming removed 0 bases from V and 6 bases from J, with 12 bases in between. In nucleotides, the CDR3 is TGTGCCAGCAGCTTAGCCGTTACTAGTCTCGAGCAGTACTTC. Translating it yields CASSLAVTSLEQYF.

This chain's CDR3 is CASSPLTGFVSGANVLTF. For the CDR3, the DNA is TGTGCCAGCAGCCCGTTGACAGGGTTTGTGTCTGGGGCCAACGTCCTGACTTTC. V usage is TRBV7-6 and J usage is TRBJ2-6; TRBD1 agrees at 7 bases. The CDR3 length is 18 residues. The trim removed 5 bases at V and 1 base at J, leaving 11 bases unmatched. From germline, CDR1 is SGHVS and CDR2 FNYEAQ.

This clone has a handful of counts. The chain combines TRBV11-2 with TRBJ2-5; D perhaps matches TRBD1 (5 bases). V lost 4 bases and J lost 3, with 9 bases in between. Germline V gives CDR1 SGHAT, CDR2 FQNNGV. CDR3 length: 13 residues. CDR3 nucleotides: TGTGCCAGCAGCTGGGGCTGGGAAGAGACCCAGTACTTC. It is translated as CASSWGWEETQYF.

The chain has TRBV13 and TRBJ2-7; 9 nucleotides align to TRBD1. Germline V gene data show CDR1 as PRHDT and CDR2 as FYEKMQ (reference sequence). The V and J ends lost 6 bases and 2 bases, in that order; junction bases with no gene match: 2. CDR3 length: 13 amino acids. CDR3 DNA: TGTGCCAGCAGGGACAGGGGCGCCTACGAGCAGTACTTC. Translation gives CASRDRGAYEQYF.

This chain joins TRBV6-1 and TRBJ2-5; possibly TRBD2 for D (6 bases). The CDR3 is 16 residues long. The V end was cut by 1 base, the J end by 0 bases, with 12 bases between. CDR1 and CDR2 (germline): MNHNS, SASEGT. The CDR3 DNA sequence: TGTGCCAGCAGTGAAGGGGCCGGGAGCCACCAAGAGACCCAGTACTTC. Protein product: CASSEGAGSHQETQYF.

This clone has just a few counts. This rearrangement joins TRBV27 to TRBJ1-2, with D tentatively TRBD1 (5 bases). V was cut by 3 bases and J by 7 bases, with 18 bases left in between. Per the germline V gene, CDR1 is MNHEY and CDR2 is SMNVEV (reference sequence). This CDR3 has 15 residues. CDR3 coding DNA: TGTGCCAGCAGTTTTATTGGTGCGGGGGGGGTTGGCTACACCTTC. This gives the protein CASSFIGAGGVGYTF.

The V call is TRBV2, the J call TRBJ1-5; 9 bases match TRBD1. Germline CDR1 SNHLY, CDR2 FYNNEI. The CDR3 consists of 14 residues. V lost 8 bases and J lost 7; bases outside the gene matches: 9. The CDR3 region has the DNA TGTGCCAGCGGGGTACAGGGGGCGAGACAGCCCCAGCATTTT. Translated: CASGVQGARQPQHF.

The V gene is TRBV18, the J gene TRBJ2-5, with 14 bases lining up with TRBD2. With V trimmed by 6 bases and J by 5 bases, 14 bases remained unmatched. The CDR3 length is 18 residues. Germline V CDR1 and CDR2: KGHSH, LQKENI. The CDR3 coding sequence is TGTGCCAGCTCGCCGCCGTGGAAGGGACTAGCGGGAGTGGAGACCCAGTACTTC. Amino acids: CASSPPWKGLAGVETQYF.

V is TRBV30 and J is TRBJ2-1; tentative D call: TRBD1 (5 bases). This CDR3 is built from 18 residues. Germline V lookup: CDR1 GTSNPN, CDR2 SVGIG (reference sequence). V shed 2 bases and J shed 4 bases, with 24 bases lying between them. CDR3 nucleotides: TGTGCCTGGAGTAGCATTCGGGCAGGGCAGAGTGGGTACAATGAGCAGTTCTTC. Translation gives CAWSSIRAGQSGYNEQFF.

V gene TRBV5-6 combines with J gene TRBJ1-2; D not certain. With 0 bases removed from V and 13 bases from J, the gap between germline ends came to 10 bases. Per the germline V gene, CDR1 is SGHDT and CDR2 is YYEEEE. The CDR3 length is 11 residues. CDR3 DNA sequence: TGTGCCAGCAGCTTGGCTAGTGTAGGCACCTTC. It yields the protein CASSLASVGTF.

The chain combines TRBV7-2 with TRBJ2-1; D remains unclear. Trimming took off 6 bases at V and 11 bases at J, with 20 bases between the two ends. The germline CDR1 and CDR2 sequences are SGHTA and FQGNSA. The CDR3 is made up of 14 amino acids. CDR3 bases: TGTGCCAGCAGATTGGGCCTATACCCCGACAAGCAGTTCTTC. It encodes CASRLGLYPDKQFF.

This chain connects TRBV27 to TRBJ2-2; TRBD2 matches 15 bases. Germline CDR1 reads MNHEY; CDR2 reads SMNVEV (reference sequence). With 4 bases clipped from V and 0 bases from J, the junction kept 6 bases outside the gene matches. CDR3 length: 19 residues. The CDR3, as DNA: TGTGCCAGCAGTTCGGGACTAGCGGGGGGAAGCTCGAACACCGGGGAGCTGTTTTTT. Residues: CASSSGLAGGSSNTGELFF.

The rearrangement uses TRBV7-9 and TRBJ2-1; 10 bases map to TRBD2. The CDR3 is made up of 14 amino acids. The germline V gene encodes CDR1 SEHNR and CDR2 FQNEAQ (reference sequence). Trimming cost V 5 bases and J 9 bases; bases outside gene matches: 7. CDR3 DNA sequence: TGTGCCAGCAGCCCTCTAGCGGGAGTTGCTGAGCAGTTCTTC. Translating it yields CASSPLAGVAEQFF.

The chain uses TRBV7-2 and TRBJ1-1, with TRBD1 matching 8 bases. The V segment lost 1 base and the J segment 1 base; nucleotides outside the gene matches: 5. This CDR3 is built from 16 residues. Germline assignment: CDR1 SGHTA and CDR2 FQGNSA. The CDR3 bases are TGTGCCAGCAGCTTAGTAGGGACAGGCACGAACACTGAAGCTTTCTTT. Protein: CASSLVGTGTNTEAFF.

The V call is TRBV7-6, the J call TRBJ2-5, with 10 bases identical to TRBD1. Germline trimming cut 1 base from V and 4 bases from J; bases unmatched to any gene: 6. This CDR3 region has 16 residues. Germline V gene sequence: CDR1 SGHVS, CDR2 FNYEAQ. The CDR3 coding sequence is TGTGCCAGCAGCTTAGAGGGGGACAGGGGTTTAGAGACCCAGTACTTC. Protein sequence: CASSLEGDRGLETQYF.

This chain uses TRBV9 with TRBJ2-7; possible D gene TRBD1, 6 bases. The ends were cut back, 4 bases at V and 2 bases at J, with 13 bases in the middle. The CDR3 consists of 14 residues. Germline V gene data show CDR1 as SGDLS and CDR2 as YYNGEE. The chain's CDR3 is CASSTRQEPYEQYF. DNA of the CDR3: TGTGCCAGCAGCACGAGACAGGAACCCTACGAGCAGTACTTC.

This chain connects TRBV29-1 to TRBJ2-7; TRBD1 is a possible D gene (6 bases). Trimming shortened V by 4 bases and J by 4 bases, and 17 bases separated the two germline ends. The CDR3 is 14 amino acids. The germline V gene has CDR1 SQVTM and CDR2 ANQGSEA. The CDR3, as DNA: TGCAGCGTTGGGGGCCCCCAAGGGGGATACGAGCAGTACTTC. Translation gives CSVGGPQGGYEQYF.

Turning to this clone: Other DNA sequences in this sample translate to the same CDR3. This sequence joins TRBV6-6 and TRBJ1-2; tentatively, D is TRBD1 (5 bases). This CDR3 contains 12 residues. V lost 6 bases, J lost 5 bases, and 10 bases lay in between. Germline-derived CDR1 and CDR2 are MNHNY and SVGAGI (reference sequence). The CDR3 DNA reads as TGTGCCAGCAGCCCCCAGGGTTATGGCTACACCTTC. It specifies CASSPQGYGYTF.